These T cell receptor beta chains were read from a single sample in a study of T-cell memory formation after mild COVID-19. TCRdb passed the 5' RACE reads through MiXCR, listing each CDR3 protein once. The top ten clones hold more than 35% of a sample with 80,000 to 130,000 distinct CDR3 sequences, roughly 11% of them seen once. The material sequenced was PBMCs or a T cell subset sorted from them (not recorded which). Receptor source: a man between 18 and 29 years old who had mild COVID-19 (a few samples of this study predate the infection). Cell type and time point are not known. The CDR3 runs from the conserved cysteine through the conserved F or W. Rows give clone size only sometimes, using once, few, many, or a class for an expanded clone.

len: 17; abundance: -; v_gene: TRBV15; CDR3aa: CATSTNLDRVTSEKLFF
len: 14; abundance: -; v_gene: TRBV20-1; CDR3aa: CSARDPGLPDTQYF
len: 18; abundance: few; v_gene: TRBV9; CDR3aa: CASSVVSAEKLAKNIQYF
len: 13; abundance: many; v_gene: TRBV7-9; CDR3aa: CASSLGRTYEQYF
len: 14; abundance: -; v_gene: TRBV7-9; CDR3aa: CASSMTGYNSPLHF
len: 18; abundance: many; v_gene: TRBV4-3; CDR3aa: CASSQDILAGGYTDTQYF
len: 18; abundance: many; v_gene: TRBV6-6; CDR3aa: CASSYFRPAGGPQETQYF
len: 14; abundance: -; v_gene: TRBV29-1; CDR3aa: CSSRQGQGVETQYF
len: 14; abundance: -; v_gene: TRBV12-3/TRBV12-4; CDR3aa: CASSPTYYGSEAFF
len: 16; abundance: few; v_gene: TRBV6-6; CDR3aa: CASSYPGQGGNTEAFF
len: 13; abundance: few; v_gene: TRBV14; CDR3aa: CASSLRVNTEAFF
len: 14; abundance: -; v_gene: TRBV4-1; CDR3aa: CASSPGTNTGELFF
len: 15; abundance: -; v_gene: TRBV7-2; CDR3aa: CASSLARGSNQPQHF
len: 13; abundance: -; v_gene: TRBV6-6; CDR3aa: CATQGLAKNIQYF
len: 15; abundance: -; v_gene: TRBV4-1; CDR3aa: CASSPPQGSYNEQFF
len: 14; abundance: few; v_gene: TRBV7-2; CDR3aa: CASSCRGAKNIQYF
len: 13; abundance: few; v_gene: TRBV12-3/TRBV12-4; CDR3aa: CASKRPGTGELFF
len: 14; abundance: -; v_gene: TRBV11-2; CDR3aa: CASTIQGIPGEQYF
len: 14; abundance: -; v_gene: TRBV23-1; CDR3aa: CASSQGDSLRPQHF
len: 16; abundance: many; v_gene: TRBV4-1; CDR3aa: CASSQEPLTGTGGYTF
len: 18; abundance: few; v_gene: TRBV12-3/TRBV12-4; CDR3aa: CASSPYGQGPVSDQPQHF
len: 15; abundance: -; v_gene: TRBV4-3; CDR3aa: CASSQDLALRATAFF
len: 12; abundance: few; v_gene: TRBV7-9; CDR3aa: CASAVRDNEQFF
len: 14; abundance: many; v_gene: TRBV29-1; CDR3aa: CSVFGSSWTDTQYF
len: 19; abundance: many; v_gene: TRBV5-1; CDR3aa: CASSLPTGHRVDRSYEQYF
len: 12; abundance: few; v_gene: TRBV25-1; CDR3aa: CASMGGVGELFF
len: 16; abundance: -; v_gene: TRBV7-6; CDR3aa: CASSLGRDNFPDTQYF
len: 20; abundance: -; v_gene: TRBV7-3; CDR3aa: CASSLYPPGLAGEWEDTQYF
len: 14; abundance: -; v_gene: TRBV6-5; CDR3aa: CASSSTGMYTEAFF
len: 15; abundance: -; v_gene: TRBV5-4; CDR3aa: CASSFWNPGNTEAFF
len: 13; abundance: many; v_gene: TRBV29-1; CDR3aa: CSIDATGADTQYF
len: 18; abundance: -; v_gene: TRBV7-9; CDR3aa: CASDSGTGPNRSNQPQHF
len: 12; abundance: -; v_gene: TRBV27; CDR3aa: CASSPLGETQYF
len: 11; abundance: few; v_gene: TRBV11-2; CDR3aa: CASSLVNEQFF
len: 13; abundance: -; v_gene: TRBV29-1; CDR3aa: CSVAAGLTGTQYF
len: 16; abundance: -; v_gene: TRBV12-3/TRBV12-4; CDR3aa: CASSGTDRGTNEKLFF
len: 14; abundance: many; v_gene: TRBV7-9; CDR3aa: CASSKPGPAGTQYF